This T cell receptor (beta chain) was obtained from a study of blood T cell repertoires in COVID-19. Study in general: Spain, Italy and the United States supplied samples that represented acute and convalescent COVID-19. The cDNA or gDNA used as material had been derived from T cells, B-cell-depleted T cells, or PBMCs.

V was cut by 9 bases and J by 4 bases, with 21 bases left in between. Germline loops: CDR1 ENHRY, CDR2 SYGVKD. This CDR3 is built from 16 residues. Study processing details: Reference gene primer amplification yielded estimated nucleated cell counts. Sequencing used immunoSEQ multiplex PCR; TCRdb keeps in-frame clones, though not all of them. The V and J calls and the clone size are those of that table, but D and trimming were determined from the DNA. The sample holds fewer than 150,000 clones, around 83% seen once. The TCR was taken from a human donor in a cohort sampled during active COVID-19. The chain recombines TRBV10-3 with TRBJ1-4, with TRBD1 as a possible D gene (5 bases). The sample consisted of peripheral blood. Here the CDR3 DNA reads TGTGCCATGCCGGGACTTCGGCTCCCAGGTAATGAAAAACTGTTTTTT. This sequence encodes CAMPGLRLPGNEKLFF.